A few counts support the clone carrying this TCR beta chain. The antigen is not known. There are 11 residues in the CDR3. With 8 bases removed from V and 9 bases from J, the gap between germline ends came to 11 bases. Germline values: CDR1 SEHNR, CDR2 FQNEAQ (reference sequence). The record originates from a study of response to subunit inactivated influenza vaccine. General study points: It was suggested by the authors that few new T cells are recruited by each seasonal influenza vaccination.

TCRdb itself ran the RT-PCR reads through MiXCR, one entry per CDR3 protein. This sample has about 190,000 distinct CDR3 sequences, with around 14% found just once. The rearrangement uses TRBV7-9 and TRBJ2-1; D may be TRBD2 (6 bases). The source is a man aged 50 to 59 who received an inactivated influenza vaccine. Sequenced material: CD8+ T cells sorted from PBMCs, taken more than 4 days after vaccination. The DNA of the CDR3 is TGTGCCAGCTTTGGGGGGAGTGAGCAGTTCTTC. Translating gives CASFGGSEQFF.